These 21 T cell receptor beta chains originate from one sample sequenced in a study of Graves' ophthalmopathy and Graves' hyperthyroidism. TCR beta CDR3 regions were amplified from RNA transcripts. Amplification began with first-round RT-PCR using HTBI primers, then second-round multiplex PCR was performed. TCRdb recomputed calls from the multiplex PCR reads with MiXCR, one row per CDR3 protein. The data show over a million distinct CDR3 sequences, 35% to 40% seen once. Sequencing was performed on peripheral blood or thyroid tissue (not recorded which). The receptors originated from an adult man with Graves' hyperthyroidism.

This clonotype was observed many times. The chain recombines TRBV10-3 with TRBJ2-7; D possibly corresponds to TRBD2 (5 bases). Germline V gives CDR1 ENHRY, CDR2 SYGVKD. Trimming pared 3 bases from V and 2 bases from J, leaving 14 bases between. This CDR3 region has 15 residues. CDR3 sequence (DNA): TGTGCCATCAGTGAAGCGCGAGGGCTCGCCTACGAGCAGTACTTC. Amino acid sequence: CAISEARGLAYEQYF.

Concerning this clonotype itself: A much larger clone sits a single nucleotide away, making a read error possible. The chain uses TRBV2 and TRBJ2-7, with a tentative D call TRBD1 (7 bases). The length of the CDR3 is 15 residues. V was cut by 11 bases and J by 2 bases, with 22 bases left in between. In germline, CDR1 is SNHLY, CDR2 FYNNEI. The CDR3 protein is CAFGGGLPPPYEQYF. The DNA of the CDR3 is TGTGCCTTCGGAGGGGGCCTTCCCCCTCCCTACGAGCAGTACTTC.

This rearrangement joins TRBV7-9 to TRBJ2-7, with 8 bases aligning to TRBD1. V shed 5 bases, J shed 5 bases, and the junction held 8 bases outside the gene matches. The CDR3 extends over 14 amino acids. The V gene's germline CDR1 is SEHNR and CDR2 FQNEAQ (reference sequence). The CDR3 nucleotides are TGTGCCAGCAGCCTCGGACAGGGAATGGACGAGCAGTACTTC. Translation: CASSLGQGMDEQYF.

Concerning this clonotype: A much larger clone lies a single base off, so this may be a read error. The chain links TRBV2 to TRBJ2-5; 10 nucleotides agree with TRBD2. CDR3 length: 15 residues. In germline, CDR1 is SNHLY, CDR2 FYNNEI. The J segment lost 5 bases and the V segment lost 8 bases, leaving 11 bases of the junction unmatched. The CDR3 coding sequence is TGTGCCAGCTCCGATTCTAGCGGGAGCCACGAGACCCAGTACTTC. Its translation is CASSDSSGSHETQYF. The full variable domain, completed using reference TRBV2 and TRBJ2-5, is EPEVTQTPSHQVTQMGQEVILRCVPISNHLYFYWYRQILGQKVEFLVSFYNNEISEKSEIFDDQFSVERPDGSNFTLKIRSTKLEDSAMYFCASSDSSGSHETQYFGPGTRLLVL.

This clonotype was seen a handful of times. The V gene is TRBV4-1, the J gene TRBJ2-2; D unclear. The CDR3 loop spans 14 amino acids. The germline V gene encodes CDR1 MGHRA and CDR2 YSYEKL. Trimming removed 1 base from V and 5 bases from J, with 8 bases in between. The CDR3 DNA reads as TGCGCCAGCAGCCAAGGCATACCGACCGGGGAGCTGTTTTTT. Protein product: CASSQGIPTGELFF.

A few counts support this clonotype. In nucleotides, the CDR3 is TGTGCCAGCAAAGGGGGGCCGCATCAGCCCCAGCATTTT. Protein: CASKGGPHQPQHF. This sequence joins TRBV6-2 or TRBV6-3 and TRBJ1-5; weak D call: TRBD1 (6 bases). Germline V CDR1 and CDR2: MNHEY, SVGEGT. CDR3 length: 13 residues. With 7 bases removed from V and 5 bases from J, the gap between germline ends came to 12 bases.

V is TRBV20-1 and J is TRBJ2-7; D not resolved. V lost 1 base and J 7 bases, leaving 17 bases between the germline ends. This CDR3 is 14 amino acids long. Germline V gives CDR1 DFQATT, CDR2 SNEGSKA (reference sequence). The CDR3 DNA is TGCAGTGCTAGAGGGTCCCCCGGCGAGAGGGAGCAGTACTTC. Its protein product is CSARGSPGEREQYF.

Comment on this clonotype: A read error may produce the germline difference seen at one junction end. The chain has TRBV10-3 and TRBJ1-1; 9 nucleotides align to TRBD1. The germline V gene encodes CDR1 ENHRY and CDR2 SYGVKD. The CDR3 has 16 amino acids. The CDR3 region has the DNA TGTGCCAGCAGTGAATTGAAGGGACAGGGGAACACTGAAGCTTTCTTT. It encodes CASSELKGQGNTEAFF.

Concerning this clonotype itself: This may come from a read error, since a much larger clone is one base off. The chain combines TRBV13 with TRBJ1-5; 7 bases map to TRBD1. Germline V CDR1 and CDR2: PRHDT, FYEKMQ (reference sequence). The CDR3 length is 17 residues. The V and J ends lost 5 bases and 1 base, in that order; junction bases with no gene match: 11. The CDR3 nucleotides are TGTGCCAGCAGCCTCGGCAGGGGGTTTCTGAGCAATCAGCCCCAGCATTTT. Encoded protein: CASSLGRGFLSNQPQHF.

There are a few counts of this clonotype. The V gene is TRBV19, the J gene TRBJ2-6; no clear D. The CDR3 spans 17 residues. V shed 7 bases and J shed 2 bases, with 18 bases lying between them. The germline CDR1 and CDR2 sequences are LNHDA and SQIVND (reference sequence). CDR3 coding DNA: TGTGCCAGTAACCCCAGGCTGGTGGGTGCTGGGGCCAACGTCCTGACTTTC. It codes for CASNPRLVGAGANVLTF.

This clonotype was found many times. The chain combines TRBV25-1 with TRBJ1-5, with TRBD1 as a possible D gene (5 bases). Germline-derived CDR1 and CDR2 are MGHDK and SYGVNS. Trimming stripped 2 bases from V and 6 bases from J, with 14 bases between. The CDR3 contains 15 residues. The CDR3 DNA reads TGTGCCAGCAGTGAACCCAGGGCACAATGTCAGCCCCAGCATTTT. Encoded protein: CASSEPRAQCQPQHF.

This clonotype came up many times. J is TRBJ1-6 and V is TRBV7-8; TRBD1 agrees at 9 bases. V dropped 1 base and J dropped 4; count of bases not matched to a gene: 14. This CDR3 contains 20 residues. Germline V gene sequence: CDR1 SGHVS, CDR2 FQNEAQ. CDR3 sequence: CASSLEVLGTGPRYNSPLHF. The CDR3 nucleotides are TGTGCCAGCAGCTTAGAGGTACTCGGGACAGGGCCGAGATATAATTCACCCCTCCACTTT. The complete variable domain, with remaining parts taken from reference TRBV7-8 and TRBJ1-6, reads GAGVSQSPRYKVAKRGQDVALRCDPISGHVSLFWYQQALGQGPEFLTYFQNEAQLDKSGLPSDRFFAERPEGSVSTLKIQRTQQEDSAVYLCASSLEVLGTGPRYNSPLHFGNGTRLTVT.

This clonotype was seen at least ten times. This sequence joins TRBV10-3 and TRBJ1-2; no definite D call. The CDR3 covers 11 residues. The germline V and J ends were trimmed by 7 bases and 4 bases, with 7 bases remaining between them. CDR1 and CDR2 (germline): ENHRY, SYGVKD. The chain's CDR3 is CAIMDSYGYTF. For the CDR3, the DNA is TGTGCCATCATGGATTCCTATGGCTACACCTTC.

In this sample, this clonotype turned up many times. CDR3 sequence (DNA): TGTGCCAACGTTGCGGGGGGCTCCTACGAGCAGTACTTC. Amino acids: CANVAGGSYEQYF. The chain links TRBV2 to TRBJ2-7, with 8 nucleotides matching TRBD2. V dropped 10 bases and J dropped 0; count of bases not matched to a gene: 5. This CDR3 contains 13 residues. The germline V gene encodes CDR1 SNHLY and CDR2 FYNNEI.

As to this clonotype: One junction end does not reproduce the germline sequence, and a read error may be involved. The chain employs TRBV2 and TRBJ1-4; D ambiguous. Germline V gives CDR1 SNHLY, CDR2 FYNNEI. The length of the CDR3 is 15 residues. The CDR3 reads CASNFLGGTNEKLFF. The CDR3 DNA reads TGCGCCAGCAACTTCCTGGGCGGAACTAATGAAAAACTGTTTTTT.

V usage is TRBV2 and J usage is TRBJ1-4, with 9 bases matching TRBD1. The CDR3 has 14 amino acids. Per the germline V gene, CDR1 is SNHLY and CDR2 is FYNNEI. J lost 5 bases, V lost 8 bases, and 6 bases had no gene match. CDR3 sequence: CASRMDRGNEKLFF. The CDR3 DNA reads TGTGCCAGCCGAATGGACAGGGGCAATGAAAAACTGTTTTTT.

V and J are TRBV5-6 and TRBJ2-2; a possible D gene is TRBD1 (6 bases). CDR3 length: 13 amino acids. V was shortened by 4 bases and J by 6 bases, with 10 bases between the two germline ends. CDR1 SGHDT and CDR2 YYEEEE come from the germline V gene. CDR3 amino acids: CASSQWGPGELFF. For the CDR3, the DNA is TGTGCCAGCAGCCAATGGGGGCCCGGGGAGCTGTTTTTT.

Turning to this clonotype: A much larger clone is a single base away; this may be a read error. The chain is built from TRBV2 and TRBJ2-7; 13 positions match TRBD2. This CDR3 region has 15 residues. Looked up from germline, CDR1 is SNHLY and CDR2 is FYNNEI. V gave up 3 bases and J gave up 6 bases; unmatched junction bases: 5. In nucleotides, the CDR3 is TGTGCCAGCAGTGAGACTAGCGGGGGGTATCGCGAGCAGTACTTC. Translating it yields CASSETSGGYREQYF.

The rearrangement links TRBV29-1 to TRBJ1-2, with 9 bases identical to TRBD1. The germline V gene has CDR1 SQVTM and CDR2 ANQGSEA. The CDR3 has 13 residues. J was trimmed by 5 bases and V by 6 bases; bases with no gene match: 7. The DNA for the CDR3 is TGCAGCGTGGGCACAGGGGGCGATTATGGCTACACCTTC. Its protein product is CSVGTGGDYGYTF.

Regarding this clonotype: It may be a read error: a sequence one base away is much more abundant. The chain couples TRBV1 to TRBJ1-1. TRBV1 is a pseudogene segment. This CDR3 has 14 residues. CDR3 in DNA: TGCACCAGCAGCCCCGGTTACGGGAACACTGAAGCTTTCTTT. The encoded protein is CTSSPGYGNTEAFF.

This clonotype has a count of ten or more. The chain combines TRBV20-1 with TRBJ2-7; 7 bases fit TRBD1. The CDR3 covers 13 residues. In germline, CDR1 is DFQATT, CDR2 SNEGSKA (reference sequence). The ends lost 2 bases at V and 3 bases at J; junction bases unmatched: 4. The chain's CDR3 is CSARPHRGYEQYF. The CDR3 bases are TGCAGTGCTAGACCTCACAGGGGCTACGAGCAGTACTTC.